This T cell receptor beta chain came from a study of shared clonotypes between healthy human individuals. CDR1 LGHNA and CDR2 YSLEER come from the germline V gene. The CDR3 is made up of 20 amino acids. The V end lost 0 bases, the J end lost 0 bases, and 18 bases lay between the germline ends. The assay was immunoSEQ multiplex PCR, and TCRdb's table has in-frame clones only and misses some. The sample lists about 2 million clones, about 95% occurring once. Naive CD8 cells were CD45RO-negative, positively selected for CCR7, excluding terminally differentiated effector memory CD45RA+ cells. This receptor was obtained from a man aged 18 to 30 in good health. Material for sequencing was naive CD8+ T cells sorted from blood. The chain has TRBV4-3 and TRBJ2-6, with a tentative D call TRBD2 (6 bases). The DNA of the CDR3 is TGCGCCAGCAGCCAAGATCTACTAACGGGACTGCACTCTGGGGCCAACGTCCTGACTTTC. Translated: CASSQDLLTGLHSGANVLTF.